These T cell receptor beta chains were read from a single sample in a study of shared clonotypes between healthy human individuals. Generated by immunoSEQ multiplex PCR, the TCRdb table keeps only in-frame clones and is missing some. This sample yields 2,100,000 or so clones, of which 90% to 97% are seen a single time; roughly 0.13% belongs to the top ten. The specimen sequenced was naive CD4+ T cells sorted from blood. The receptors were gathered from a man between 18 and 29 years old in good health. Each CDR3 is given with its conserved first and last residue. A D gene is named only where the DNA matches it firmly. Clone size, where shown, is once, few, many, or a class for clones that have expanded.

D gene: -; J gene: TRBJ2-7; V gene: TRBV10-3; clone size: -; CDR3 protein: CAISESKPEYEQYF; CDR3 DNA: TGTGCCATCAGTGAGTCAAAGCCCGAGTACGAGCAGTACTTC
D gene: -; J gene: TRBJ2-6; V gene: TRBV9; clone size: -; CDR3 protein: CASSVPGSAGANVLTF; CDR3 DNA: TGTGCCAGCAGCGTACCGGGGTCGGCTGGGGCCAACGTCCTGACTTTC
D gene: TRBD1; J gene: TRBJ1-5; V gene: TRBV14; clone size: -; CDR3 protein: CASSQVRDRLYSNQPQHF; CDR3 DNA: TGTGCCAGCAGCCAAGTAAGGGACAGGCTTTATAGCAATCAGCCCCAGCATTTT
D gene: TRBD2; J gene: TRBJ2-3; V gene: TRBV2; clone size: -; CDR3 protein: CASSEQGSGWADTQYF; CDR3 DNA: TGTGCCAGCAGTGAGCAGGGTAGCGGGTGGGCAGATACGCAGTATTTT
D gene: -; J gene: TRBJ1-5; V gene: TRBV27; clone size: -; CDR3 protein: CASSRQETSQPQHF; CDR3 DNA: TGTGCCAGCAGTAGACAGGAGACCAGTCAGCCCCAGCATTTT
D gene: TRBD1; J gene: TRBJ1-5; V gene: TRBV2; clone size: -; CDR3 protein: CASSLGGVRQGRSNQPQHF; CDR3 DNA: TGTGCCAGCAGCCTTGGGGGGGTGCGACAGGGGCGAAGCAATCAGCCCCAGCATTTT
D gene: TRBD1; J gene: TRBJ1-5; V gene: TRBV27; clone size: -; CDR3 protein: CASSLNRGGNQPQHF; CDR3 DNA: TGTGCCAGCAGTTTAAACAGGGGCGGCAATCAGCCCCAGCATTTT
D gene: -; J gene: TRBJ1-1; V gene: TRBV7-6; clone size: -; CDR3 protein: CASSSGTANTEAFF; CDR3 DNA: TGTGCCAGCAGCTCCGGGACGGCGAACACTGAAGCTTTCTTT
D gene: -; J gene: TRBJ1-1; V gene: TRBV25-1; clone size: -; CDR3 protein: CASIVRNSNTEAFF; CDR3 DNA: TGTGCCAGCATTGTCCGGAATTCGAACACTGAAGCTTTCTTT
D gene: -; J gene: TRBJ2-7; V gene: TRBV18; clone size: -; CDR3 protein: CASSRTDSSEQYF; CDR3 DNA: TGTGCCAGCTCACGGACGGACTCGAGCGAGCAGTACTTC
D gene: -; J gene: TRBJ2-1; V gene: TRBV18; clone size: once; CDR3 protein: CASSRGTVDNEQFF; CDR3 DNA: TGTGCCAGCTCACGGGGGACCGTAGACAATGAGCAGTTCTTC
D gene: -; J gene: TRBJ1-2; V gene: TRBV18; clone size: -; CDR3 protein: CASSPPNREGDRNYGYTF; CDR3 DNA: TGTGCCAGCTCACCACCGAACAGGGAAGGGGATCGTAACTATGGCTACACCTTC
D gene: -; J gene: TRBJ1-6; V gene: TRBV13; clone size: -; CDR3 protein: CASSFRNSPLHF; CDR3 DNA: TGTGCCAGCAGCTTTCGGAATTCACCCCTCCACTTT
D gene: TRBD1; J gene: TRBJ2-5; V gene: TRBV9; clone size: once; CDR3 protein: CASSVQGDKETQYF; CDR3 DNA: TGTGCCAGCAGCGTACAGGGGGACAAAGAGACCCAGTACTTC
D gene: TRBD1; J gene: TRBJ1-1; V gene: TRBV7-3; clone size: -; CDR3 protein: CASSFGQGSEAFF; CDR3 DNA: TGTGCCAGCAGCTTTGGACAGGGGTCTGAAGCTTTCTTT
D gene: -; J gene: TRBJ2-3; V gene: TRBV2; clone size: -; CDR3 protein: CASGQRGTDTQYF; CDR3 DNA: TGTGCCAGCGGTCAGAGGGGGACAGATACGCAGTATTTT
D gene: -; J gene: TRBJ2-1; V gene: TRBV2; clone size: -; CDR3 protein: CASRQDSYNEQFF; CDR3 DNA: TGTGCCAGCAGACAGGACTCCTACAATGAGCAGTTCTTC
D gene: TRBD2; J gene: TRBJ2-4; V gene: TRBV7-9; clone size: -; CDR3 protein: CASSFPGGPQYF; CDR3 DNA: TGTGCCAGCAGCTTTCCGGGAGGGCCTCAGTACTTC
D gene: -; J gene: TRBJ1-2; V gene: TRBV10-3; clone size: -; CDR3 protein: CAISAGGRDNYGYTF; CDR3 DNA: TGTGCCATCAGTGCAGGCGGCAGGGATAACTATGGCTACACCTTC
D gene: -; J gene: TRBJ2-5; V gene: TRBV10-3; clone size: -; CDR3 protein: CAISEGGRQETQYF; CDR3 DNA: TGTGCCATCAGTGAGGGAGGCAGACAAGAGACCCAGTACTTC
D gene: TRBD1; J gene: TRBJ1-2; V gene: TRBV27; clone size: -; CDR3 protein: CASSTLTGFYGYTF; CDR3 DNA: TGTGCCAGCAGTACTCTGACAGGGTTCTATGGCTACACCTTC
D gene: TRBD2; J gene: TRBJ2-1; V gene: TRBV28; clone size: -; CDR3 protein: CASHSAGLAGGLSKNEQFF; CDR3 DNA: TGTGCCAGCCACTCTGCTGGGCTAGCGGGGGGTTTGTCGAAAAATGAGCAGTTCTTC
D gene: -; J gene: TRBJ1-1; V gene: TRBV10-3; clone size: once; CDR3 protein: CAISHDEGKDRAFF; CDR3 DNA: TGTGCCATCTCACACGACGAGGGAAAAGATAGAGCTTTCTTT
D gene: -; J gene: TRBJ2-7; V gene: TRBV30; clone size: once; CDR3 protein: CAWSVGFSFWAYEQYF; CDR3 DNA: TGTGCCTGGAGTGTCGGCTTCTCCTTCTGGGCCTACGAGCAGTACTTC
D gene: TRBD2; J gene: TRBJ2-3; V gene: TRBV5-4; clone size: -; CDR3 protein: CASSLVLAGGTDTQYF; CDR3 DNA: TGTGCCAGCAGCTTGGTTCTAGCGGGGGGCACAGATACGCAGTATTTT
D gene: -; J gene: TRBJ2-1; V gene: TRBV7-9; clone size: -; CDR3 protein: CASLEPGEDNEQFF; CDR3 DNA: TGTGCCAGCTTGGAGCCAGGGGAGGACAATGAGCAGTTCTTC
D gene: -; J gene: TRBJ1-3; V gene: TRBV6-1; clone size: -; CDR3 protein: CASRASSGNTIYF; CDR3 DNA: TGTGCCAGCAGGGCGAGCTCTGGAAACACCATATATTTT
D gene: -; J gene: TRBJ2-7; V gene: TRBV9; clone size: -; CDR3 protein: CASSDQGYEQYF; CDR3 DNA: TGTGCCAGCAGCGATCAGGGCTACGAGCAGTACTTC
D gene: -; J gene: TRBJ1-5; V gene: TRBV6-5; clone size: once; CDR3 protein: CASSSGRGGNQPQHF; CDR3 DNA: TGTGCCAGCAGTTCAGGACGGGGTGGCAATCAGCCCCAGCATTTT
D gene: TRBD2; J gene: TRBJ2-5; V gene: TRBV30; clone size: -; CDR3 protein: CAWSVRWGRAGETQYF; CDR3 DNA: TGTGCCTGGAGTGTACGTTGGGGGAGGGCCGGGGAGACCCAGTACTTC
D gene: TRBD1; J gene: TRBJ2-2; V gene: TRBV28; clone size: -; CDR3 protein: CASSYTGTGSTGELFF; CDR3 DNA: TGTGCCAGCAGTTATACCGGGACAGGGAGCACCGGGGAGCTGTTTTTT
D gene: -; J gene: TRBJ2-3; V gene: TRBV27; clone size: -; CDR3 protein: CASRGDTQYF; CDR3 DNA: TGTGCCAGCAGGGGAGATACGCAGTATTTT
D gene: -; J gene: TRBJ2-2; V gene: TRBV7-9; clone size: once; CDR3 protein: CASSFPQAGELFF; CDR3 DNA: TGTGCCAGCAGCTTTCCGCAGGCCGGGGAGCTGTTTTTT
D gene: -; J gene: TRBJ1-3; V gene: TRBV5-1; clone size: -; CDR3 protein: CASSLGPSNSGNTIYF; CDR3 DNA: TGCGCCAGCAGCTTAGGGCCCAGCAACTCTGGAAACACCATATATTTT
D gene: TRBD1; J gene: TRBJ2-7; V gene: TRBV4-1; clone size: few; CDR3 protein: CASSLGQGASYEQYF; CDR3 DNA: TGCGCCAGCAGCCTGGGACAGGGGGCCTCCTACGAGCAGTACTTC
D gene: -; J gene: TRBJ2-7; V gene: TRBV6-6; clone size: -; CDR3 protein: CASSPGLYSYEQYF; CDR3 DNA: TGTGCCAGCAGCCCGGGACTTTACTCCTACGAGCAGTACTTC
D gene: -; J gene: TRBJ2-4; V gene: TRBV5-1; clone size: -; CDR3 protein: CASSLDPGQRIQYF; CDR3 DNA: TGCGCCAGCAGCTTGGACCCGGGACAACGAATTCAGTACTTC
D gene: -; J gene: TRBJ1-6; V gene: TRBV6-5; clone size: -; CDR3 protein: CATAGVGSPLHF; CDR3 DNA: TGTGCCACCGCAGGGGTAGGGTCACCCCTCCACTTT
D gene: -; J gene: TRBJ1-1; V gene: TRBV14; clone size: once; CDR3 protein: CASSQTQGFGAFF; CDR3 DNA: TGTGCCAGCAGCCAAACTCAGGGGTTCGGAGCTTTCTTT
D gene: TRBD1; J gene: TRBJ1-2; V gene: TRBV14; clone size: -; CDR3 protein: CASSQVSETGGNYGYTF; CDR3 DNA: TGTGCCAGCAGCCAAGTTTCCGAGACAGGGGGGAACTATGGCTACACCTTC
D gene: -; J gene: TRBJ1-5; V gene: TRBV10-3; clone size: few; CDR3 protein: CAIRDSGTVGNQPQHF; CDR3 DNA: TGTGCCATCAGGGACTCCGGGACGGTTGGGAATCAGCCCCAGCATTTT